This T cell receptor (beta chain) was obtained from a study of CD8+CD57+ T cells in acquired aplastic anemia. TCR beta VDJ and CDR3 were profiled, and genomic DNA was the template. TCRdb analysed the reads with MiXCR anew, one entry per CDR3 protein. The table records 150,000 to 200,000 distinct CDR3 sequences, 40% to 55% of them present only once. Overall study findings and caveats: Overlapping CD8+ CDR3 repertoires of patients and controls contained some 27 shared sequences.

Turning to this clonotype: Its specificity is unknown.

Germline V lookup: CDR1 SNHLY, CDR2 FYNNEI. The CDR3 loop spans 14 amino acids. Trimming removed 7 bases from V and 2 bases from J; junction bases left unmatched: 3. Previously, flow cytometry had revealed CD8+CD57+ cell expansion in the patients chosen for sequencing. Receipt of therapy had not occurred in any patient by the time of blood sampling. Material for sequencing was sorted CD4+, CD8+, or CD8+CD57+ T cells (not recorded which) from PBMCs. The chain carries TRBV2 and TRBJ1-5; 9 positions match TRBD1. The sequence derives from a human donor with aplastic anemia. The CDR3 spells CASKGDRGNQPQHF. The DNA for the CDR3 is TGTGCCAGCAAGGGGGACAGGGGCAATCAGCCCCAGCATTTT.